These 30 T cell receptor beta chains came from one sample sequenced in a study of blood T cells in healthy people across ages (dated by TCRdb to between 2014 and 2017). The receptor library was made with 5' RACE. Sequenced using an Illumina HiSeq 2500. A second PCR of about 6 to 12 cycles was run with a J-beta primer mix and a sample-barcoded 5' primer. The raw public data were reprocessed by TCRdb itself: fastp quality trimming at Q25, MiXCR clonotype calling, in-frame beta chains only. Rows are unified per CDR3 protein, each entry keeping the most common DNA and genes. The sample yields 800,000 to 950,000 distinct CDR3 sequences; about 36% were counted once. Under 15% of the sample lies in the top ten. The sequencing input was blood. Every receptor here comes from a man between 18 and 29 years old in good health.

This chain connects TRBV12-3 or TRBV12-4 to TRBJ2-3, with 8 bases matching TRBD2. The CDR3 has 15 residues. With V trimmed by 4 bases and J by 6 bases, 9 bases remained unmatched. CDR3 sequence: CASSSSSGGPDTQYF. DNA of the CDR3: TGTGCCAGCAGTTCCTCCTCGGGGGGGCCCGATACGCAGTATTTT.

V and J are TRBV30 and TRBJ2-3; 10 nucleotides match TRBD1. Trimming cost V 1 base and J 3 bases; bases outside gene matches: 1. Germline-derived CDR1 and CDR2 are GTSNPN and SVGIG (reference sequence). This CDR3 region has 14 residues. DNA for the CDR3: TGTGCCTGGAGTGGGACAGGGGGGACAGATACGCAGTATTTT. It is translated as CAWSGTGGTDTQYF.

This clonotype was picked up a small number of times. V usage is TRBV2 and J usage is TRBJ2-5; D may be TRBD1 (7 bases). Per the germline V gene, CDR1 is SNHLY and CDR2 is FYNNEI. The CDR3 spans 14 residues. V dropped 1 base and J dropped 9 bases, with 15 bases sitting between them. The chain's CDR3 is CASSEEDPRGAQYF. The CDR3, as DNA: TGTGCCAGCAGTGAAGAGGACCCCAGGGGGGCCCAGTACTTC.

The chain joins TRBV7-2 to TRBJ1-2; perhaps TRBD1 as D (6 bases). V was trimmed by 4 bases and J by 7 bases, leaving 13 bases between them. Germline CDR1 is SGHTA and CDR2 is FQGNSA. There are 13 residues in the CDR3. CDR3 region: CASSSGAPTGYTF. The CDR3 nucleotides read TGTGCCAGCAGCTCGGGGGCGCCCACTGGCTACACCTTC.

The chain couples TRBV7-2 to TRBJ1-6; D is perhaps TRBD1 (6 bases). The CDR3 totals 14 residues. Per the germline V gene, CDR1 is SGHTA and CDR2 is FQGNSA. V dropped 4 bases and J dropped 10 bases, with 14 bases sitting between them. CDR3 nucleotide sequence: TGTGCCAGCAGCTCCCCGACAGGAGGATCACCCCTCCACTTT. Protein product: CASSSPTGGSPLHF.

The V call is TRBV2, the J call TRBJ2-7; tentatively, D is TRBD2 (5 bases). CDR1 and CDR2 (germline): SNHLY, FYNNEI. V was trimmed by 4 bases and J by 2 bases, leaving 9 bases between them. The CDR3 consists of 13 residues. CDR3 in amino acids: CASSASGTYEQYF. CDR3 in DNA: TGTGCCAGCAGTGCCTCCGGGACCTACGAGCAGTACTTC.

This clonotype was seen more than once but under ten times. The V gene is TRBV14, the J gene TRBJ1-6; D remains ambiguous. Trimming removed 0 bases from V and 6 bases from J, with 12 bases in between. CDR3 length: 16 residues. Germline CDR1 is SGHDN and CDR2 is FVKESK. CDR3 coding DNA: TGTGCCAGCAGCCAAGATCTGGCAGGCATTAATTCACCCCTCCACTTT. This sequence encodes CASSQDLAGINSPLHF.

The J gene is TRBJ1-1, the V gene TRBV5-1, with 10 bases lining up with TRBD1. Unmatched junction bases numbered 4, after V lost 5 bases and J lost 0 bases. This CDR3 comprises 15 residues. The germline V gene encodes CDR1 SGHRS and CDR2 YFSETQ. The CDR3 DNA reads as TGCGCCAGCAGACGGGGGACAGGGGTGAACACTGAAGCTTTCTTT. It specifies CASRRGTGVNTEAFF.

The chain uses TRBV20-1 and TRBJ1-5; 11 nucleotides match TRBD1. This CDR3 is built from 17 residues. Trimming took 6 bases from V and 0 from J; bases not matched to a gene: 10. Per germline, CDR1 DFQATT and CDR2 SNEGSKA (reference sequence). The CDR3 loop is CSATGTGGMYSNQPQHF. CDR3 bases: TGCAGTGCAACCGGGACAGGGGGAATGTATAGCAATCAGCCCCAGCATTTT.

The rearrangement joins TRBV9 to TRBJ1-2, with 12 bases lining up with TRBD1. The CDR3 has 15 amino acids. V trimming: 5 bases; J trimming: 5 bases; junction bases outside the gene matches: 7. Germline CDR1 is SGDLS and CDR2 is YYNGEE. This CDR3 reads CASRDGTGGGYGYTF. CDR3 coding DNA: TGTGCCAGCAGAGACGGGACAGGGGGCGGATATGGCTACACCTTC.

On this clonotype: A much larger clone lies one base from this, so it may be a read error. The rearrangement uses TRBV12-3 or TRBV12-4 and TRBJ2-1; 10 bases map to TRBD2. The J call is doubtful: the DNA matches TRBJ2-7 better. The CDR3 loop spans 15 amino acids. CDR3 coding DNA: TGTGCCAGCAGTCCCAATAGCGGGGGGTACAATGAGCAGTACTTC. Translated: CASSPNSGGYNEQYF.

This clonotype was recorded many times. V and J are TRBV18 and TRBJ2-1; tentatively, D is TRBD1 (5 bases). Germline CDR1 and CDR2: KGHSH and LQKENI. V was clipped by 4 bases and J by 4 bases, with 14 bases between them. This CDR3 comprises 15 residues. As DNA, the CDR3 is TGTGCCAGCTCACGGTCGACAGAATCATACAATGAGCAGTTCTTC. Translation gives CASSRSTESYNEQFF.

V usage is TRBV15 and J usage is TRBJ2-3; D not certain. The CDR3 has 13 residues. V was cut by 7 bases and J by 2 bases, with 10 bases left in between. Germline CDR1 reads LNHNV; CDR2 reads YYDKDF (reference sequence). DNA for the CDR3: TGTGCCACCACCGTCGGAACCACAGATACGCAGTATTTT. As protein: CATTVGTTDTQYF.

This clonotype was observed a few times. This may come from a read error, since a much larger clone is one base off. The rearrangement joins TRBV12-3 or TRBV12-4 to TRBJ2-7; D could derive from TRBD1 or TRBD2 (5 bases each). The ends were cut back, 5 bases at V and 0 bases at J, with 8 bases in the middle. CDR3 size: 13 residues. This chain's CDR3 is CASSVGVSYEQYF. The DNA of the CDR3 is TGTGCCAGCAGTGTGGGGGTCTCCTACGAGCAGTACTTC.

Many counts were recorded for this clonotype. Relative to the germline gene, one junction end is altered; a read error may explain this. The chain employs TRBV5-1 and TRBJ2-3, with 13 bases that match TRBD2. The germline V gene encodes CDR1 SGHRS and CDR2 YFSETQ. This CDR3 is 15 amino acids long. CDR3 sequence (DNA): TGTGCCAGCAGTTGGACTAGCGGGGGAACAGATACGCAGTATTTT. This codes for CASSWTSGGTDTQYF.

This clonotype was seen a few times. CDR3 nucleotide sequence: TGTGCCAGCAGCCCCCATAGCGGGGGGGCCAATGAGCAGTTCTTC. The encoded protein is CASSPHSGGANEQFF. V gene TRBV7-2 combines with J gene TRBJ2-1, with 11 nucleotides matching TRBD2. There are 15 residues in the CDR3. The J segment lost 6 bases and the V segment lost 5 bases, leaving 6 bases of the junction unmatched. Germline lookup yields CDR1 SGHTA and CDR2 FQGNSA.

This clonotype was found many times. V and J are TRBV14 and TRBJ2-3; perhaps TRBD1 as D (6 bases). Germline values: CDR1 SGHDN, CDR2 FVKESK. The CDR3 extends over 13 amino acids. Trimming cost V 1 base and J 10 bases, with 12 bases left between them. This chain's CDR3 is CASSQATGFAQYF. The CDR3 nucleotides read TGTGCCAGCAGCCAAGCTACAGGGTTTGCGCAGTATTTT.

The genes are TRBV20-1 and TRBJ2-4; D is perhaps TRBD2 (6 bases). This CDR3 spans 15 amino acids. V lost 6 bases and J lost 1, with 16 bases in between. Per germline, CDR1 DFQATT and CDR2 SNEGSKA (reference sequence). DNA for the CDR3: TGCAGTGCAAAGGACGGGGAGGTGGCCAAAAACATTCAGTACTTC. Its protein is CSAKDGEVAKNIQYF.

The CDR3 bases are TGTGCCAGCAGCTTGGGGGGGCGGAGGAATGAGCAGTTCTTC. It translates to CASSLGGRRNEQFF. The rearrangement links TRBV5-5 to TRBJ2-1; possibly TRBD1 for D (6 bases). CDR1 and CDR2 (germline): SGHKS, YYEKEE (reference sequence). Trimming stripped 0 bases from V and 7 bases from J, with 11 bases between. The CDR3 loop spans 14 amino acids. The variable domain in full, completed from reference TRBV5-5 and TRBJ2-1, reads DAGVTQSPTHLIKTRGQQVTLRCSPISGHKSVSWYQQVLGQGPQFIFQYYEKEERGRGNFPDRFSARQFPNYSSELNVNALLLGDSALYLCASSLGGRRNEQFFGPGTRLTVL.

The gene calls are TRBV7-2 and TRBJ2-1; D is perhaps TRBD2 (6 bases). This CDR3 has 17 amino acids. The V gene lost 1 base and the J gene lost 0 bases, with 13 bases spanning the gap. Looked up from germline, CDR1 is SGHTA and CDR2 is FQGNSA. The CDR3 loop is CASSLVAGLSSYNEQFF. The CDR3 DNA follows: TGTGCCAGCAGCTTAGTTGCGGGACTCAGCTCCTACAATGAGCAGTTCTTC.

The V gene is TRBV2, the J gene TRBJ2-7; 14 nucleotides align to TRBD2. Germline V gene lookup returns CDR1 SNHLY and CDR2 FYNNEI. V was clipped by 5 bases and J by 7 bases; unmatched bases: 16. The CDR3 has 18 residues. CDR3 protein: CASSPGLAGASSYNEQYF. The CDR3, as DNA: TGTGCCAGCAGTCCGGGACTAGCGGGGGCCTCCTCCTACAATGAGCAGTACTTC.

This chain connects TRBV6-5 to TRBJ2-5, with 8 bases identical to TRBD2. The CDR3 extends over 15 amino acids. In germline, CDR1 is MNHEY, CDR2 SVGAGI. V lost 2 bases to trimming and J lost 11 bases; unmatched junction nucleotides: 13. The DNA for the CDR3 is TGTGCCAGCAGTTACGGGGCGGGGGGCTACAATGAGCAGTACTTC. Its protein product is CASSYGAGGYNEQYF.

This chain links TRBV4-2 with TRBJ1-6; no definite D call. The CDR3 contains 17 residues. Trimming removed 0 bases from V and 3 bases from J, with 12 bases in between. Germline loops: CDR1 LGHNA, CDR2 YNFKEQ. CDR3 protein: CASSQEGSQFYNSPLHF. For the CDR3, the DNA is TGTGCCAGCAGCCAAGAGGGCTCTCAGTTCTATAATTCACCCCTCCACTTT.

The V and J genes are TRBV20-1 and TRBJ2-3, with 11 bases that match TRBD2. V lost 4 bases and J lost 2; bases outside the gene matches: 8. Germline V gene data show CDR1 as DFQATT and CDR2 as SNEGSKA (reference sequence). The CDR3 length is 16 residues. As DNA, the CDR3 is TGCAGTGCTACCCCACCGGGACTAGCGGACACAGATACGCAGTATTTT. Residues: CSATPPGLADTDTQYF.

This sequence joins TRBV30 and TRBJ2-6; D gene unclear. The ends were cut back, 5 bases at V and 0 bases at J, with 5 bases in the middle. The CDR3 runs 13 residues. Per germline, CDR1 GTSNPN and CDR2 SVGIG (reference sequence). The CDR3 protein is CAWQSSGANVLTF. For the CDR3, the DNA is TGTGCCTGGCAGAGCTCTGGGGCCAACGTCCTGACTTTC.

The chain employs TRBV4-3 and TRBJ2-3, with D perhaps matching TRBD1 (5 bases). The germline V gene has CDR1 LGHNA and CDR2 YSLEER. Trimming removed 2 bases from V and 4 bases from J, with 10 bases in between. The CDR3 has 14 amino acids. CDR3 protein: CASSQFGAPDTQYF. CDR3 nucleotide sequence: TGCGCCAGCAGCCAATTTGGGGCCCCAGATACGCAGTATTTT.

Remarks on this clonotype: A much larger clone lies a single base off, so this may be a read error. The V and J genes are TRBV20-1 and TRBJ2-3; TRBD2 agrees at 11 bases. Germline trimming cut 5 bases from V and 6 bases from J; bases unmatched to any gene: 13. The CDR3 loop spans 16 amino acids. In germline, CDR1 is DFQATT, CDR2 SNEGSKA (reference sequence). The CDR3 nucleotides are TGCAGTGCTCAAGGGTCACTAGCGGGGGCGCGGGATACGCAGTATTTT. Translating it yields CSAQGSLAGARDTQYF.

This clonotype showed up just a few times. The chain uses TRBV7-9 and TRBJ1-1; 7 bases align to TRBD1. CDR3 length: 15 amino acids. CDR1 is SEHNR, CDR2 FQNEAQ, per germline (reference sequence). V lost 5 bases to trimming and J lost 0 bases; unmatched junction nucleotides: 6. CDR3 coding DNA: TGTGCCAGCAGCAGGAGGGGGACAGTGAACACTGAAGCTTTCTTT. Its protein is CASSRRGTVNTEAFF. Complete variable domain (other parts from reference TRBV7-9 and TRBJ1-1): DTGVSQNPRHKITKRGQNVTFRCDPISEHNRLYWYRQTLGQGPEFLTYFQNEAQLEKSRLLSDRFSAERPKGSFSTLEIQRTEQGDSAMYLCASSRRGTVNTEAFFGQGTRLTVV.

For the CDR3, the DNA is TGCGCCAGCAGCATGGGACAGTACGAGCAGTACTTC. As protein: CASSMGQYEQYF. This chain uses TRBV5-1 with TRBJ2-7; TRBD1 aligns across 7 bases. Germline trimming cut 4 bases from V and 4 bases from J; bases unmatched to any gene: 2. Germline assignment: CDR1 SGHRS and CDR2 YFSETQ. The CDR3 loop spans 12 amino acids.

This clonotype came up a few times. V is TRBV5-6 and J is TRBJ1-5; tentative D call: TRBD1 (6 bases). Trimming stripped 0 bases from V and 6 bases from J, with 16 bases between. The length of the CDR3 is 16 residues. Germline loops: CDR1 SGHDT, CDR2 YYEEEE. CDR3 coding DNA: TGTGCCAGCAGCTTGGAGGCGACGGAGGGGGGTCAGCCCCAGCATTTT. Translation gives CASSLEATEGGQPQHF. Based on the CDR3 plus reference TRBV5-6 and TRBJ1-5, the full variable domain is DAGVTQSPTHLIKTRGQQVTLRCSPKSGHDTVSWYQQALGQGPQFIFQYYEEEERQRGNFPDRFSGHQFPNYSSELNVNALLLGDSALYLCASSLEATEGGQPQHFGDGTRLSIL.